A single sample is the source of the 6 T cell receptor beta chains below, sequenced in a study of blood T cell repertoires in COVID-19 (dated by TCRdb to 2020 to 2021). The receptor library was made with the immunoSEQ multiplex PCR assay. In TCRdb, the immuneACCESS table is reduced to in-frame sequences with V and J assigned. These tables do not hold every clone; where another copy was compared, an unresolved V gene accounts for under half, and the others remain unexplained. The sample contains about 180,000 clones, roughly 87% of them found a single time. The ten top clones hold 6% to 8.5% of the sample. Sequenced: peripheral blood. These TCRs come from a woman aged 70-85 years with COVID-19, enrolled during active disease.

This rearrangement joins TRBV18 to TRBJ2-1; 7 bases align to TRBD1. Unmatched junction bases numbered 11, after V lost 6 bases and J lost 9 bases. CDR1 is KGHSH, CDR2 LQKENI, per germline. The CDR3 extends over 14 amino acids. CDR3 sequence reads: CASSPSLQGREQFF. In nucleotides, the CDR3 is TGTGCCAGCTCGCCTAGCCTACAGGGGCGTGAGCAGTTCTTC.

This chain joins TRBV3-1 (or the pseudogene TRBV3-2) and TRBJ1-1; D not certain. Trimming pared 5 bases from V and 6 bases from J, leaving 16 bases between. CDR3 length: 14 amino acids. Germline loops: CDR1 LGHDT, CDR2 YNNKEL (reference sequence). The CDR3 loop reads CASSKFGVSPEAFF. CDR3 nucleotide sequence: TGTGCCAGCAGCAAATTCGGGGTCTCCCCTGAAGCTTTCTTT.

This clone was observed a single time. V usage is TRBV19 and J usage is TRBJ2-5; no clear D. V lost 5 bases and J 1 base, leaving 8 bases between the germline ends. This CDR3 is built from 13 residues. Germline V gives CDR1 LNHDA, CDR2 SQIVND (reference sequence). For the CDR3, the DNA is TGTGCCAGTAGTGTCAGGATCCAAGAGACCCAGTACTTC. Translated: CASSVRIQETQYF. The entire variable domain, with the rest obtained from reference TRBV19 and TRBJ2-5, is as follows: DGGITQSPKYLFRKEGQNVTLSCEQNLNHDAMYWYRQDPGQGLRLIYYSQIVNDFQKGDIAEGYSVSREKKESFPLTVTSAQKNPTAFYLCASSVRIQETQYFGPGTRLLVL.

This clone was counted only a few times. CDR3 sequence: CASSQHRATNEKLFF. The CDR3 coding sequence is TGTGCCAGCAGCCAGCACAGGGCAACTAATGAAAAACTGTTTTTT. The rearrangement joins TRBV3-1 (or the pseudogene TRBV3-2) to TRBJ1-4, with a possible D match to TRBD1 (6 bases). Germline lookup yields CDR1 LGHDT and CDR2 YNNKEL (reference sequence). V shed 3 bases and J shed 0 bases, with 8 bases lying between them. The CDR3 spans 15 residues.

V and J are TRBV18 and TRBJ2-1; TRBD1 matches 8 bases. CDR3 size: 14 residues. Germline V lookup: CDR1 KGHSH, CDR2 LQKENI. Trimming cost V 2 bases and J 8 bases; bases outside gene matches: 5. CDR3 in amino acids: CASSPDLQGDEQFF. The DNA of the CDR3 is TGTGCCAGCTCACCAGACTTACAGGGGGATGAGCAGTTCTTC.

The rearrangement uses TRBV5-5 and TRBJ1-2; 9 nucleotides match TRBD1. The CDR3 length is 14 residues. After removal of 4 bases from V and 3 bases from J, the junction contained 4 bases not matched to a gene. Germline lookup yields CDR1 SGHKS and CDR2 YYEKEE (reference sequence). CDR3 sequence: CASSPGQGYYGYTF. CDR3 bases: TGTGCCAGCAGCCCGGGACAGGGATACTATGGCTACACCTTC. The full variable domain, its missing parts supplied by reference TRBV5-5 and TRBJ1-2, is DAGVTQSPTHLIKTRGQQVTLRCSPISGHKSVSWYQQVLGQGPQFIFQYYEKEERGRGNFPDRFSARQFPNYSSELNVNALLLGDSALYLCASSPGQGYYGYTFGSGTRLTVV.